This entry lists 22 T cell receptor beta chains sequenced from one sample in a study of blood T cells in healthy people across ages. Primers used in a second PCR of about 6 to 11 cycles were a sample-barcoded 5' primer and a J-beta primer mix. TCRdb used MiXCR to reprocess the 5' RACE reads, holding one entry per CDR3 protein. This sample has some 850,000 distinct CDR3 sequences, with around a quarter found just once. These data were also reused for a study on T cells of mothers and their children.

Sequencing input: blood. These receptors all come from a boy aged 10-17 years in good health.

Comment on this clonotype: One end of the junction does not line up with germline, which may come from a read error. The chain recombines TRBV3-1 with TRBJ2-3; the match to TRBD2 covers 8 bases. Germline assignment: CDR1 LGHDT and CDR2 YNNKEL (reference sequence). This CDR3 contains 14 residues. CDR3: CASSQDFSGNTQCF. The CDR3 DNA sequence: TGTGCCAGCAGCCAAGATTTTAGCGGGAATACGCAGTGTTTT.

Remarks on this clonotype: The junction departs from germline at one end; a sequencing error may be responsible. The chain couples TRBV15 to TRBJ2-5; maybe TRBD1 (7 bases). The CDR3 runs 14 residues. Germline-derived CDR1 and CDR2 are LNHNV and YYDKDF (reference sequence). The CDR3 DNA is TGTGCCGCCAGCCTCGTCAGGGGGGATGAGACCCAGTACTTC. Translated, it gives CAASLVRGDETQYF. Drawing the rest from reference TRBV15 and TRBJ2-5, the complete variable domain is DAMVIQNPRYQVTQFGKPVTLSCSQTLNHNVMYWYQQKSSQAPKLLFHYYDKDFNNEADTPDNFQSRRPNTSFCFLDIRSPGLGDTAMYLCAASLVRGDETQYFGPGTRLLVL.

The V and J genes are TRBV20-1 and TRBJ2-1; 13 bases fit TRBD2. The J call could be wrong; TRBJ2-5 is a better fit for the DNA end. This CDR3 is 14 amino acids long. Germline values: CDR1 DFQATT, CDR2 SNEGSKA (reference sequence). CDR3: CSAPTSGGKRTQYF. In nucleotides, the CDR3 is TGCAGTGCTCCGACTAGCGGGGGGAAGAGAACCCAGTACTTC.

This clonotype has a handful of counts. This chain connects TRBV28 to TRBJ2-7; a possible D gene is TRBD1 (6 bases). Deletions cut 1 base from V and 4 bases from J, with 11 bases between. From germline, CDR1 is MDHEN and CDR2 SYDVKM. This CDR3 spans 14 amino acids. Written as DNA, the CDR3 is TGTGCCAGCAGTTTATCTGCCAGGGGTTACGAGCAGTACTTC. This codes for CASSLSARGYEQYF.

This clonotype was counted between two and nine times. A junction end diverges from the germline sequence, so it may reflect a read error. The genes are TRBV28 and TRBJ1-2, with TRBD1 as a possible D gene (5 bases). CDR3 length: 12 amino acids. Germline V gene data show CDR1 as MDHEN and CDR2 as SYDVKM. CDR3 in DNA: TGTGCCAGCAGGGGGGGAGCCCGTGTGATCTCCTTC. Protein: CASRGGARVISF.

This CDR3 reads CASNSIKQGSSYEQYF. The DNA of the CDR3 is TGTGCCAGCAACTCCATAAAACAGGGGTCATCCTACGAGCAGTACTTC. The gene calls are TRBV7-7 and TRBJ2-7; the match to TRBD1 covers 7 bases. The V gene end was trimmed by 7 bases and the J gene end by 1 base; junction bases not matched to a gene: 13. The CDR3 covers 16 residues. Germline CDR1 reads SSHAT; CDR2 reads FNYEAQ (reference sequence).

This clonotype showed up just a few times. This sequence joins TRBV30 and TRBJ1-2; tentatively, D is TRBD1 (5 bases). V was trimmed by 2 bases and J by 8 bases, leaving 18 bases between them. The CDR3 has 14 residues. Germline CDR1 GTSNPN, CDR2 SVGIG (reference sequence). CDR3 DNA: TGTGCCTGGAGTCGGGACGGGCCCTCGAGAGGCTACACCTTC. As protein: CAWSRDGPSRGYTF.

The rearrangement links TRBV3-1 to TRBJ1-2; D remains unclear. The germline CDR1 and CDR2 sequences are LGHDT and YNNKEL (reference sequence). The CDR3 is made up of 14 amino acids. V shed 8 bases and J shed 4 bases, with 17 bases lying between them. CDR3 residues: CASGPRLGFYGYTF. CDR3 nucleotide sequence: TGTGCCAGCGGCCCCCGCCTTGGCTTCTATGGCTACACCTTC.

This chain uses TRBV29-1 with TRBJ2-7; D unclear. Deletions cut 2 bases from V and 0 bases from J, with 11 bases between. This CDR3 spans 14 amino acids. CDR1 is SQVTM and CDR2 is ANQGSEA in the germline V gene. CDR3 nucleotide sequence: TGCAGCGTTGAATATGAGGAGAGCTCCTACGAGCAGTACTTC. It yields the protein CSVEYEESSYEQYF.

The chain combines TRBV7-9 with TRBJ2-4; 7 bases map to TRBD1. Germline V gene data show CDR1 as SEHNR and CDR2 as FQNEAQ (reference sequence). The CDR3 sequence is 16 residues long. Trimming removed 5 bases from V and 4 bases from J; junction bases left unmatched: 11. CDR3 protein: CASSPLPGQIKNIQYF. In nucleotides, the CDR3 is TGTGCCAGCAGCCCCTTACCGGGACAGATTAAAAACATTCAGTACTTC.

V and J are TRBV12-3 or TRBV12-4 and TRBJ2-5; no reliable D call. Between the trimmed V and J ends, which lost 7 bases and 0 bases, there was a span of 12 bases. This CDR3 is built from 14 residues. The CDR3: CASNRPGDQETQYF. DNA for the CDR3: TGTGCCAGCAACCGACCTGGGGACCAAGAGACCCAGTACTTC.

The gene calls are TRBV20-1 and TRBJ1-5, with D unresolved. CDR3 length equals 15 residues. The V end lost 1 base, the J end lost 8 bases, and 18 bases lay between the germline ends. In germline, CDR1 is DFQATT, CDR2 SNEGSKA (reference sequence). The CDR3 region is CSARAGKGSLEPQHF. CDR3 nucleotides: TGCAGTGCTAGAGCGGGTAAGGGCTCCCTTGAGCCCCAGCATTTT.

This clonotype was picked up a small number of times. The chain recombines TRBV7-9 with TRBJ2-5; possibly TRBD1 or TRBD2 for D (5 bases each). Germline-derived CDR1 and CDR2 are SEHNR and FQNEAQ (reference sequence). The CDR3 runs to 13 residues. Trimming removed 1 base from V and 13 bases from J, with 16 bases in between. This CDR3 is CASSLGGTDERYF. DNA of the CDR3: TGTGCCAGCAGCTTAGGAGGGACCGACGAGCGGTACTTC.

This chain connects TRBV3-1 to TRBJ2-1; D possibly uses TRBD1 or TRBD2 (6 bases each). CDR1 LGHDT and CDR2 YNNKEL come from the germline V gene (reference sequence). Trimming pared 1 base from V and 6 bases from J, leaving 13 bases between. CDR3 length: 15 residues. The CDR3 loop is CASSQVPGAINEQFF. The CDR3 DNA sequence: TGTGCCAGCAGCCAAGTCCCGGGGGCCATCAATGAGCAGTTCTTC.

This clonotype appeared a few times. The V gene is TRBV24-1, the J gene TRBJ1-5; D unresolved. The length of the CDR3 is 14 residues. Germline V gene sequence: CDR1 KGHDR, CDR2 SFDVKD. V was trimmed by 9 bases and J by 7 bases, leaving 18 bases between them. CDR3 protein: CATSSEGTGQPQHF. The CDR3 DNA sequence: TGTGCCACCTCTAGTGAGGGAACCGGCCAGCCCCAGCATTTT.

This clonotype was recorded at least ten times. The J gene is TRBJ2-5, the V gene TRBV6-6, with 7 bases fitting TRBD2. Germline V lookup: CDR1 MNHNY, CDR2 SVGAGI (reference sequence). The CDR3 consists of 13 residues. The ends lost 5 bases at V and 4 bases at J; junction bases unmatched: 4. CDR3: CASSGLETETQYF. CDR3 bases: TGTGCCAGCAGTGGACTAGAAACAGAGACCCAGTACTTC.

In its sample, this clonotype was seen a few times. J is TRBJ2-5 and V is TRBV20-1; 9 nucleotides line up with TRBD2. CDR1 and CDR2 (germline): DFQATT, SNEGSKA (reference sequence). The V gene end was trimmed by 6 bases and the J gene end by 0 bases; junction bases not matched to a gene: 8. The length of the CDR3 is 15 residues. Here the CDR3 reads CSAAPPSGDQETQYF. CDR3 bases: TGCAGTGCCGCGCCGCCTAGCGGGGACCAAGAGACCCAGTACTTC.

This clonotype was counted only a few times. This chain connects TRBV10-3 to TRBJ2-4, with 7 positions matching TRBD2. The CDR3 is 14 residues long. The germline V gene has CDR1 ENHRY and CDR2 SYGVKD. After removal of 6 bases from V and 1 base from J, the junction contained 3 bases not matched to a gene. The CDR3 sequence is CAIRGEGAKNIQYF. In DNA, the CDR3 is TGTGCCATCAGGGGGGAGGGGGCCAAAAACATTCAGTACTTC.

This chain links TRBV28 with TRBJ1-5; no firm D call. Trimming removed 10 bases from V and 0 bases from J, with 16 bases in between. Per the germline V gene, CDR1 is MDHEN and CDR2 is SYDVKM. This CDR3 comprises 15 residues. This chain's CDR3 is CATRPFRYSNQPQHF. The DNA of the CDR3 is TGTGCCACCCGCCCGTTTCGGTATAGCAATCAGCCCCAGCATTTT.

This chain's CDR3 is CASSLAGRERDYGYTF. The CDR3 bases are TGCGCCAGCAGCTTGGCCGGCAGGGAGAGGGACTATGGCTACACCTTC. The gene calls are TRBV5-1 and TRBJ1-2; D is possibly TRBD1 (5 bases). Trimming pared 0 bases from V and 3 bases from J, leaving 15 bases between. CDR1 and CDR2 (germline): SGHRS, YFSETQ. The CDR3 length is 16 residues.

This clonotype was seen more than once but under ten times. In DNA, the CDR3 is TGCGCCAGCAGTGAGTCGGCAAACGGAAACACCATATATTTT. Protein product: CASSESANGNTIYF. The chain carries TRBV10-2 and TRBJ1-3; no clear D. Trimming removed 0 bases at V and 4 bases at J, with 7 bases between. Germline lookup yields CDR1 WSHSY and CDR2 SAAADI. The CDR3 runs 14 residues.

For this clonotype: At one end, the junction sequence differs from germline, possibly due to a read error. The chain carries TRBV5-1 and TRBJ1-2; TRBD1 matches 7 bases. CDR3 length: 16 residues. CDR1 is SGHRS, CDR2 YFSETQ, per germline. This CDR3 is CVSSSSPSGQYYGYTF. Written as DNA, the CDR3 is TGCGTCAGCAGCTCCTCACCTTCGGGACAGTACTATGGCTACACCTTC. Drawing the rest from reference TRBV5-1 and TRBJ1-2, the complete variable domain is KAGVTQTPRYLIKTRGQQVTLSCSPISGHRSVSWYQQTPGQGLQFLFEYFSETQRNKGNFPGRFSGRQFSNSRSEMNVSTLELGDSALYLCVSSSSPSGQYYGYTFGSGTRLTVV.